These 12 T cell receptor beta chains came from one sample sequenced in a study of memory CD4+ T cells and cytomegalovirus serostatus. Single viable CD3+CD4+CD8-CD45RO+ cells were sorted as the memory CD4+ T cells. Assay used: immunoSEQ multiplex PCR; TCRdb lists only in-frame clones, some missing. The sample consists of roughly 84,000 clones, approximately 84% of them appearing once. Sequencing was carried out using memory CD4+ T cells from blood. The receptors were gathered from an adult in good health and CMV-seronegative.

The rearrangement joins TRBV19 to TRBJ2-7; D is unresolved. This CDR3 has 15 amino acids. Germline CDR1 LNHDA, CDR2 SQIVND (reference sequence). V dropped 2 bases and J dropped 6 bases, with 17 bases sitting between them. CDR3 nucleotide sequence: TGTGCCAGTAGTATACTTCTGGGCCTCCTCGTCGAGCAGTACTTC. Amino acids: CASSILLGLLVEQYF.

This clone is a singleton in its sample. The chain combines TRBV7-2 with TRBJ1-5; TRBD1 matches at 9 bases. The CDR3 has 14 amino acids. From germline, CDR1 is SGHTA and CDR2 FQGNSA. After removal of 4 bases from V and 7 bases from J, the junction contained 5 bases not matched to a gene. The CDR3 is CASSSDRGGQPQHF. The CDR3 DNA follows: TGTGCCAGCAGCTCGGACAGGGGAGGGCAGCCCCAGCATTTT.

The gene calls are TRBV7-2 and TRBJ2-1, with 7 bases aligning to TRBD2. Germline-derived CDR1 and CDR2 are SGHTA and FQGNSA. The CDR3 runs to 15 residues. J was trimmed by 4 bases and V by 0 bases; bases with no gene match: 3. CDR3 amino acids: CASSLAAGEYNEQFF. The CDR3 region has the DNA TGTGCCAGCAGCTTAGCTGCGGGGGAGTACAATGAGCAGTTCTTC.

V and J are TRBV7-2 and TRBJ2-3, with D possibly TRBD2 on 7 matching bases. The V and J ends lost 6 bases and 14 bases respectively, with 18 bases between them. Per germline, CDR1 SGHTA and CDR2 FQGNSA. There are 12 residues in the CDR3. The CDR3 nucleotides are TGTGCCAGCAGTCTAGGGGGGGGCCCGGGGTATTTT. Amino acid sequence: CASSLGGGPGYF. Complete variable domain (other parts from reference TRBV7-2 and TRBJ2-3): GAGVSQSPSNKVTEKGKDVELRCDPISGHTALYWYRQSLGQGLEFLIYFQGNSAPDKSGLPSDRFSAERTGGSVSTLTIQRTQQEDSAVYLCASSLGGGPGYFGPGTRLTVL.

The chain employs TRBV4-1 and TRBJ2-1; D might be TRBD2 (5 bases). Germline V CDR1 and CDR2: MGHRA, YSYEKL. The CDR3 is made up of 15 amino acids. Trimming stripped 7 bases from V and 4 bases from J, with 17 bases between. The CDR3 coding sequence is TGCGCCAGCACCGAACGCACAGAGGGATACAATGAGCAGTTCTTC. Translated, it gives CASTERTEGYNEQFF.

The chain is built from TRBV4-1 and TRBJ1-3, with D hard to call. V lost 3 bases and J lost 2, with 17 bases in between. The CDR3 covers 17 residues. The germline V gene encodes CDR1 MGHRA and CDR2 YSYEKL. The CDR3 protein is CASSHPLIKTTGNTIYF. As DNA, the CDR3 is TGCGCCAGCAGCCACCCCCTCATTAAAACGACTGGAAACACCATATATTTT.

The genes are TRBV6-5 and TRBJ2-4; D remains unclear. Trimming took off 6 bases at V and 0 bases at J, with 12 bases between the two ends. The CDR3 has 15 residues. From germline, CDR1 is MNHEY and CDR2 SVGAGI. Written as DNA, the CDR3 is TGTGCCAGCAGCTTAGAAGGTTTAGCCAAAAACATTCAGTACTTC. Its protein is CASSLEGLAKNIQYF.

The chain employs TRBV5-1 and TRBJ2-3; D remains unclear. The V and J ends lost 4 bases and 8 bases respectively, with 14 bases between them. Germline V CDR1 and CDR2: SGHRS, YFSETQ. The CDR3 is made up of 13 amino acids. The CDR3 bases are TGCGCCAGCAGCATTCCGCCCGAAGGTACGCAGTATTTT. This sequence encodes CASSIPPEGTQYF.

The V gene is TRBV7-9, the J gene TRBJ2-5; no definite D call. The CDR3 consists of 11 residues. Per the germline V gene, CDR1 is SEHNR and CDR2 is FQNEAQ (reference sequence). V shed 6 bases and J shed 5 bases, with 7 bases lying between them. The CDR3 reads CASSFYETQYF. CDR3 DNA sequence: TGTGCCAGCAGTTTCTACGAGACCCAGTACTTC.

The rearrangement links TRBV7-2 to TRBJ1-2; 10 nucleotides line up with TRBD1. The CDR3 length is 14 residues. The germline CDR1 and CDR2 sequences are SGHTA and FQGNSA. Trimming cost V 6 bases and J 5 bases; bases outside gene matches: 6. The CDR3 region is CASSPGTGAYGYTF. The CDR3 DNA reads TGTGCCAGCAGTCCCGGGACAGGGGCGTATGGCTACACCTTC.

This clone appeared a few times. This same CDR3 is encoded by further DNA sequences in the sample. The V and J genes are TRBV10-3 and TRBJ1-5, with D unclear. The germline gives CDR1 ENHRY, CDR2 SYGVKD. The germline V and J ends were trimmed by 3 bases and 0 bases, with 6 bases remaining between them. The CDR3 spans 14 residues. CDR3 in amino acids: CAISDSYSNQPQHF. The CDR3 nucleotides read TGTGCCATCAGTGACAGTTATAGCAATCAGCCCCAGCATTTT.

The V call is TRBV18, the J call TRBJ1-2; tentative D call: TRBD1 (6 bases). The CDR3 sequence is 13 residues long. Germline V gene sequence: CDR1 KGHSH, CDR2 LQKENI. With 3 bases removed from V and 5 bases from J, the gap between germline ends came to 10 bases. The CDR3 nucleotides read TGTGCCAGCTCACCTACGGACAGATATGGCTACACCTTC. Its translation: CASSPTDRYGYTF.